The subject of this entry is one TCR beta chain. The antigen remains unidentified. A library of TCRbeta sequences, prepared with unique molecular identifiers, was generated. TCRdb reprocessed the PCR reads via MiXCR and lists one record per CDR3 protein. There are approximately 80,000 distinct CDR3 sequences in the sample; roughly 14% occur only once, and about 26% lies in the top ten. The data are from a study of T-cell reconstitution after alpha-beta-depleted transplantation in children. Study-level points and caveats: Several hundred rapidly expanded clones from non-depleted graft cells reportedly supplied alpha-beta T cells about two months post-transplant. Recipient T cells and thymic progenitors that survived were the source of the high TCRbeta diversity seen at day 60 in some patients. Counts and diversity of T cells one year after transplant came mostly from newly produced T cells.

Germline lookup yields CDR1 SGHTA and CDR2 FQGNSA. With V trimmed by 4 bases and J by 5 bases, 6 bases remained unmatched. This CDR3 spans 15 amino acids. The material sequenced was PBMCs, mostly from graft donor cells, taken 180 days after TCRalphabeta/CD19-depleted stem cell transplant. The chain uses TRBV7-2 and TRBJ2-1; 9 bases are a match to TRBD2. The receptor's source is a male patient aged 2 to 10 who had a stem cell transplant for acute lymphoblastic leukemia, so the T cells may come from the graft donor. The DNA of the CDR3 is TGTGCCAGCAGCTCCTCCGGGACTAGCAACAATGAGCAGTTCTTC. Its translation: CASSSSGTSNNEQFF.